These T cell receptor beta chains were read from a single sample in a study of CD8+CD57+ T cells in acquired aplastic anemia. TCRdb independently ran MiXCR on the reads; one entry per CDR3 protein. The table records around 160,000 distinct CDR3 sequences, under 55% of them present only once. The specimen was sorted CD4+, CD8+, or CD8+CD57+ T cells (not recorded which) from PBMCs. The source of these receptors is a human donor with aplastic anemia. CDR3s include the opening cysteine and the closing phenylalanine or tryptophan. D genes are given only for firm matches. Not all rows give a size; the values are once, few, many and, for expanded clones, a class.

clone size: many
D gene: NA
V gene: TRBV5-8
J gene: TRBJ2-7
CDR3 protein: CASSSGDLYEQYF
CDR3 DNA: TGTGCCAGCAGCTCCGGCGACCTCTACGAGCAGTACTTC

clone size: NA
D gene: TRBD2
V gene: TRBV28
J gene: TRBJ2-2
CDR3 protein: CASRSGGGRSTGELFF
CDR3 DNA: TGTGCCAGCCGCTCAGGTGGCGGGAGATCCACCGGGGAGCTGTTTTTT

clone size: NA
D gene: NA
V gene: TRBV6-1
J gene: TRBJ1-4
CDR3 protein: CASSEGGSSEKLFF
CDR3 DNA: TGTGCCAGCAGTGAAGGGGGCTCATCTGAAAAACTGTTTTTT

clone size: many
D gene: TRBD1
V gene: TRBV20-1
J gene: TRBJ1-2
CDR3 protein: CSGRGTGEYYSYGYTF
CDR3 DNA: TGCAGTGGGAGGGGGACAGGGGAATACTATAGCTATGGCTACACCTTC

clone size: NA
D gene: NA
V gene: TRBV10-3
J gene: TRBJ2-7
CDR3 protein: CAISGGPSVTYEQYF
CDR3 DNA: TGTGCCATCAGTGGGGGGCCTAGCGTGACCTACGAGCAGTACTTC

clone size: many
D gene: NA
V gene: TRBV12-3/TRBV12-4
J gene: TRBJ2-7
CDR3 protein: CASSSTRSSYEQYF
CDR3 DNA: TGTGCCAGCAGCTCGACTAGGAGCTCCTACGAGCAGTACTTC

clone size: NA
D gene: NA
V gene: TRBV25-1
J gene: TRBJ2-5
CDR3 protein: CASSELGGKVETQYF
CDR3 DNA: TGTGCCAGCAGTGAATTAGGGGGTAAGGTCGAGACCCAGTACTTC

clone size: many
D gene: TRBD2
V gene: TRBV2
J gene: TRBJ2-1
CDR3 protein: CASCSGTSVLYNEQFF
CDR3 DNA: TGTGCCAGTTGTTCCGGGACTAGCGTCCTATACAATGAGCAGTTCTTC

clone size: NA
D gene: TRBD1
V gene: TRBV5-4
J gene: TRBJ2-7
CDR3 protein: CASSFGTGRYEQYF
CDR3 DNA: TGTGCCAGCAGCTTTGGGACAGGGCGCTACGAGCAGTACTTC

clone size: NA
D gene: TRBD1
V gene: TRBV20-1
J gene: TRBJ2-7
CDR3 protein: CSASLTGTGGTSEQYF
CDR3 DNA: TGCAGTGCTAGCCTAACCGGGACAGGGGGCACATCCGAGCAGTACTTC

clone size: many
D gene: NA
V gene: TRBV7-9
J gene: TRBJ2-1
CDR3 protein: CASSLLGRDNEQFF
CDR3 DNA: TGTGCCAGCAGCTTATTGGGCCGGGACAATGAGCAGTTCTTC

clone size: many
D gene: TRBD1
V gene: TRBV20-1
J gene: TRBJ2-2
CDR3 protein: CSATTGGLGELFF
CDR3 DNA: TGCAGTGCTACCACAGGGGGCTTGGGGGAGCTGTTTTTT

clone size: many
D gene: NA
V gene: TRBV2
J gene: TRBJ1-1
CDR3 protein: CASRGFVDTEAFF
CDR3 DNA: TGTGCCAGCAGGGGCTTTGTGGACACTGAAGCTTTCTTT

clone size: NA
D gene: NA
V gene: TRBV25-1
J gene: TRBJ2-7
CDR3 protein: CASSESRGEYEQYF
CDR3 DNA: TGTGCCAGCAGTGAATCCAGGGGGGAGTACGAGCAGTACTTC

clone size: few
D gene: TRBD1
V gene: TRBV10-3
J gene: TRBJ1-1
CDR3 protein: CAISDPGTGGNTEAFF
CDR3 DNA: TGTGCCATCAGTGATCCCGGGACAGGGGGCAACACTGAAGCTTTCTTT

clone size: many
D gene: NA
V gene: TRBV6-1
J gene: TRBJ1-1
CDR3 protein: CASSLTAEAFF
CDR3 DNA: TGTGCCAGCAGTCTAACAGCAGAAGCTTTCTTT

clone size: few
D gene: NA
V gene: TRBV5-5
J gene: TRBJ2-3
CDR3 protein: CASSFSDATDTQYF
CDR3 DNA: TGTGCCAGCAGCTTTTCCGACGCCACAGATACGCAGTATTTT

clone size: NA
D gene: NA
V gene: TRBV7-8
J gene: TRBJ2-7
CDR3 protein: CASSHGQTSSYEQYF
CDR3 DNA: TGTGCCAGCAGCCACGGACAGACAAGCTCCTACGAGCAGTACTTC

clone size: NA
D gene: NA
V gene: TRBV12-3/TRBV12-4
J gene: TRBJ2-7
CDR3 protein: CASSSRKGAYEQYF
CDR3 DNA: TGTGCCAGCAGCTCCCGAAAGGGGGCCTACGAGCAGTACTTC

clone size: few
D gene: NA
V gene: TRBV10-3
J gene: TRBJ1-2
CDR3 protein: CAISESGDYGYTF
CDR3 DNA: TGTGCCATCAGTGAGTCAGGGGACTATGGCTACACCTTC

clone size: NA
D gene: NA
V gene: TRBV2
J gene: TRBJ1-5
CDR3 protein: CASSIGPPPYSNQPQHF
CDR3 DNA: TGTGCCAGCAGTATTGGACCGCCCCCCTATAGCAATCAGCCCCAGCATTTT

clone size: NA
D gene: NA
V gene: TRBV6-5
J gene: TRBJ2-5
CDR3 protein: CASSYSTLGIETQYF
CDR3 DNA: TGTGCCAGCAGTTACTCGACTTTGGGGATAGAGACCCAGTACTTC

clone size: once
D gene: TRBD1
V gene: TRBV2
J gene: TRBJ1-5
CDR3 protein: CASGTENNQPQHF
CDR3 DNA: TGTGCCAGCGGGACAGAAAACAATCAGCCCCAGCATTTT

clone size: once
D gene: NA
V gene: TRBV30
J gene: TRBJ1-1
CDR3 protein: CAWKAIRGVVAEAFF
CDR3 DNA: TGTGCCTGGAAGGCAATACGGGGCGTGGTAGCAGAAGCTTTCTTT

clone size: many
D gene: TRBD2
V gene: TRBV11-1
J gene: TRBJ2-1
CDR3 protein: CASSLDPSGGMGDEQFF
CDR3 DNA: TGTGCCAGCAGCTTAGACCCGAGCGGGGGGATGGGGGATGAGCAGTTCTTC

clone size: NA
D gene: NA
V gene: TRBV7-3
J gene: TRBJ2-3
CDR3 protein: CASSLTGRAGGTDTQYF
CDR3 DNA: TGTGCCAGCAGCTTAACGGGGAGGGCAGGGGGCACAGATACGCAGTATTTT

clone size: many
D gene: NA
V gene: TRBV4-1
J gene: TRBJ2-7
CDR3 protein: CASSQAGYSYEQYF
CDR3 DNA: TGCGCCAGCAGCCAAGCCGGGTACTCCTACGAGCAGTACTTC

clone size: many
D gene: NA
V gene: TRBV5-1
J gene: TRBJ1-4
CDR3 protein: CASSLGFTVANEKLFF
CDR3 DNA: TGCGCCAGCAGCTTGGGTTTCACAGTCGCTAATGAAAAACTGTTTTTT

clone size: NA
D gene: NA
V gene: TRBV5-1
J gene: TRBJ2-1
CDR3 protein: CASSPSPNGGSYNEQFF
CDR3 DNA: TGCGCCAGCAGCCCCAGTCCAAACGGAGGGTCCTACAATGAGCAGTTCTTC

clone size: many
D gene: NA
V gene: TRBV30
J gene: TRBJ2-5
CDR3 protein: CAWNPAGTEETQYF
CDR3 DNA: TGTGCCTGGAACCCCGCGGGGACGGAAGAGACCCAGTACTTC

clone size: NA
D gene: NA
V gene: TRBV2
J gene: TRBJ1-6
CDR3 protein: CASTEGNKLPLHF
CDR3 DNA: TGTGCCAGCACCGAGGGAAATAAGTTACCCCTCCACTTT

clone size: NA
D gene: NA
V gene: TRBV15
J gene: TRBJ1-1
CDR3 protein: CATSRDFRGWNTEAFF
CDR3 DNA: TGTGCCACCAGCAGAGACTTCAGGGGCTGGAACACTGAAGCTTTCTTT

clone size: few
D gene: NA
V gene: TRBV20-1
J gene: TRBJ2-5
CDR3 protein: CSASGETQYF
CDR3 DNA: TGCAGTGCTAGTGGAGAGACCCAGTACTTC

clone size: NA
D gene: NA
V gene: TRBV5-1
J gene: TRBJ2-3
CDR3 protein: CASSPGFTDTQYF
CDR3 DNA: TGCGCCAGCAGCCCCGGGTTCACAGATACGCAGTATTTT

clone size: NA
D gene: NA
V gene: TRBV18
J gene: TRBJ1-3
CDR3 protein: CASSPSTGTLENTIYF
CDR3 DNA: TGTGCCAGCTCACCATCTACAGGGACCCTGGAAAACACCATATATTTT

clone size: once
D gene: NA
V gene: TRBV15
J gene: TRBJ2-7
CDR3 protein: CATSNMPSSEQYF
CDR3 DNA: TGTGCCACCAGCAATATGCCCTCGAGTGAGCAGTACTTC

clone size: NA
D gene: NA
V gene: TRBV19
J gene: TRBJ1-5
CDR3 protein: CASSIAGRNQPQHF
CDR3 DNA: TGTGCCAGTAGTATAGCCGGACGCAATCAGCCCCAGCATTTT

clone size: many
D gene: NA
V gene: TRBV12-3/TRBV12-4
J gene: TRBJ2-3
CDR3 protein: CASSWRDTQYF
CDR3 DNA: TGTGCCAGCAGTTGGCGGGATACGCAGTATTTT

clone size: NA
D gene: NA
V gene: TRBV27
J gene: TRBJ1-1
CDR3 protein: CASSLGRENMNTEAFF
CDR3 DNA: TGTGCCAGCAGTTTAGGGCGGGAAAACATGAACACTGAAGCTTTCTTT

clone size: few
D gene: TRBD2
V gene: TRBV30
J gene: TRBJ2-1
CDR3 protein: CAWGRKTSWDEQFF
CDR3 DNA: TGTGCCTGGGGGAGGAAGACTAGCTGGGATGAGCAGTTCTTC

clone size: NA
D gene: NA
V gene: TRBV12-3/TRBV12-4
J gene: TRBJ2-7
CDR3 protein: CASSFPGLFEQYF
CDR3 DNA: TGTGCCAGCAGTTTCCCAGGTCTTTTCGAGCAGTACTTC

clone size: NA
D gene: NA
V gene: TRBV2
J gene: TRBJ2-7
CDR3 protein: CASSEWDYEQYF
CDR3 DNA: TGTGCCAGCAGTGAATGGGATTACGAGCAGTACTTC